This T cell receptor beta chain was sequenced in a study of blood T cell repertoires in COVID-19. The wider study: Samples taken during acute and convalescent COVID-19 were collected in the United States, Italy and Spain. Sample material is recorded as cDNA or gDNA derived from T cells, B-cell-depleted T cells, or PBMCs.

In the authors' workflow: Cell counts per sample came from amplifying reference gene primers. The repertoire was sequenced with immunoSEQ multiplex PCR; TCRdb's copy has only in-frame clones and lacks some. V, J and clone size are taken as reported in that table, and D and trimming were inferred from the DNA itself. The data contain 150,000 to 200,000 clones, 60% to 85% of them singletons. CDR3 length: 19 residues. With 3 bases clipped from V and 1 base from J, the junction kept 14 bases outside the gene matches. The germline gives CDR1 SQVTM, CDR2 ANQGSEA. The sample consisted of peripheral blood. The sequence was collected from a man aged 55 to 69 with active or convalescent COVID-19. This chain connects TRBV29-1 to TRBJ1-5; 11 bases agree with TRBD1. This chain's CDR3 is CSVERAGQGVVRSNQPQHF. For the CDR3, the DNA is TGCAGCGTTGAGAGGGCGGGACAGGGGGTCGTCAGGAGCAATCAGCCCCAGCATTTT. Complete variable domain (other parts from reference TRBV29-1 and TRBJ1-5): SAVISQKPSRDICQRGTSLTIQCQVDSQVTMMFWYRQQPGQSLTLIATANQGSEATYESGFVIDKFPISRPNLTFSTLTVSNMSPEDSSIYLCSVERAGQGVVRSNQPQHFGDGTRLSIL.